This T cell receptor (beta chain) was captured by sequencing in a study of PD-1 blockade in classical Hodgkin lymphoma. On the study more broadly: Patients were administered nivolumab (3 mg/kg intravenously) every 2 weeks.

Relapse after autologous stem cell transplantation occurred in every patient, and brentuximab vedotin exposure varied. The CDR3 is 13 residues long. From germline, CDR1 is LNHDA and CDR2 SQIVND (reference sequence). V was trimmed by 5 bases and J by 2 bases, leaving 9 bases between them. Profiling relied on immunoSEQ multiplex PCR, and the TCRdb table lists in-frame clones only, not all of them. The sample consists of approximately 26,000 clones, about 76% of them appearing once. This receptor was identified in a human donor with classical Hodgkin lymphoma. This rearrangement joins TRBV19 to TRBJ2-5; D remains ambiguous. This sample comprised peripheral blood mononuclear cells (PBMCs), obtained before the second cycle of nivolumab. CDR3 loop: CASSSQLQETQYF. The CDR3, as DNA: TGTGCCAGTAGTTCACAACTACAAGAGACCCAGTACTTC.